The 17 T cell receptor beta chains below come from one sample, sequenced in a study of CD8 T cells in Susac syndrome. When the RNA was reverse transcribed, random hexamers were used with an input of roughly 0.45 to 1 ug. TCRdb recomputed calls from the immunoSEQ multiplex PCR reads with MiXCR, one row per CDR3 protein. The sample records a few hundred thousand distinct CDR3 sequences, about 95% being singletons. Material for sequencing was CD4+ T cells from PBMCs. These receptors were taken from a human donor with multiple sclerosis.

CDR3 DNA sequence: TGTGCCAGCAGCCAAGTCCCCATGGAGGAAAAACTGTTTTTT. Its protein is CASSQVPMEEKLFF. The chain carries TRBV3-1 and TRBJ1-4; no reliable D call. The CDR3 is made up of 14 amino acids. V shed 1 base and J shed 8 bases, with 11 bases lying between them. The germline gives CDR1 LGHDT, CDR2 YNNKEL (reference sequence).

This sequence joins TRBV7-9 and TRBJ2-2, with D tentatively TRBD2 (5 bases). This CDR3 is built from 14 residues. The ends were cut back, 10 bases at V and 6 bases at J, with 18 bases in the middle. From germline, CDR1 is SEHNR and CDR2 FQNEAQ (reference sequence). The CDR3 DNA sequence: TGTGCCAACACGTCCGCGGACTCGGCCGGGGAGCTGTTTTTT. Amino acids: CANTSADSAGELFF.

The gene calls are TRBV29-1 and TRBJ2-7; D gene unclear. Germline CDR1 is SQVTM and CDR2 is ANQGSEA. The CDR3 consists of 11 residues. Trimming took off 3 bases at V and 3 bases at J, with 6 bases between the two ends. CDR3 coding DNA: TGCAGCGTTGACTCCGGCTACGAGCAGTACTTC. Translation: CSVDSGYEQYF.

V usage is TRBV29-1 and J usage is TRBJ2-7, with 10 bases aligning to TRBD2. This CDR3 spans 17 amino acids. After removal of 1 base from V and 2 bases from J, the junction contained 11 bases not matched to a gene. Germline V gene lookup returns CDR1 SQVTM and CDR2 ANQGSEA. The CDR3 nucleotides read TGCAGCGTTGAAGGGGAAACTAGCGGGAAGTGGCCCTACGAGCAGTACTTC. It translates to CSVEGETSGKWPYEQYF.

The chain has TRBV20-1 and TRBJ2-7, with TRBD2 identical over 13 bases. Trimming took 3 bases from V and 5 from J; bases not matched to a gene: 16. The CDR3 totals 18 residues. Germline assignment: CDR1 DFQATT and CDR2 SNEGSKA (reference sequence). The CDR3 protein is CSASYPRTSGRVFDEQYF. CDR3 DNA: TGCAGTGCTAGTTATCCTCGGACTAGCGGGAGAGTATTCGACGAGCAGTACTTC.

This clonotype occurred once. This sequence joins TRBV5-1 and TRBJ2-1; tentatively, D is TRBD1 or TRBD2 (5 bases each). CDR1 and CDR2 (germline): SGHRS, YFSETQ. CDR3 length equals 15 residues. Trimming took off 5 bases at V and 0 bases at J, with 12 bases between the two ends. CDR3 in amino acids: CASRVPGSSYNEQFF. CDR3 in DNA: TGCGCCAGCAGAGTCCCAGGGAGCTCCTACAATGAGCAGTTCTTC.

This chain connects TRBV20-1 to TRBJ2-7, with D maybe TRBD1 (6 bases). V was trimmed by 3 bases and J by 5 bases, leaving 11 bases between them. Germline CDR1 is DFQATT and CDR2 is SNEGSKA (reference sequence). The CDR3 totals 12 residues. The CDR3 coding sequence is TGCAGTGCTAGCTCAGGGGCCCACGAGCAGTACTTC. This encodes CSASSGAHEQYF.

The V and J genes are TRBV3-1 and TRBJ2-1, with D unresolved. Trimming shortened V by 0 bases and J by 10 bases, and 7 bases separated the two germline ends. Germline CDR1 and CDR2: LGHDT and YNNKEL (reference sequence). The CDR3 runs 12 residues. This CDR3 is CASSQDFREQFF. For the CDR3, the DNA is TGTGCCAGCAGCCAAGATTTCCGGGAGCAGTTCTTC.

Only one count was recorded for this clonotype. The chain combines TRBV21-1 with TRBJ2-1; the table's D call, TRBD1, has no DNA check behind it. TRBV21-1 is termed a pseudogene. This CDR3 spans 16 amino acids. The CDR3, as DNA: TGTGCCAGCAGCCCTACGGGCAGGGAGGACAGCAATGAGCAGTTCTTC. Translated: CASSPTGREDSNEQFF.

The chain uses TRBV3-1 and TRBJ2-5; TRBD2 aligns across 12 bases. Trimming at V came to 2 bases and at J to 6 bases, leaving 4 bases not matched to a gene. This CDR3 has 15 amino acids. The germline V gene has CDR1 LGHDT and CDR2 YNNKEL (reference sequence). CDR3 sequence: CASSQPTSGRKTQYF. The CDR3 DNA is TGTGCCAGCAGCCAACCTACTAGCGGGAGGAAGACCCAGTACTTC.

The chain has TRBV3-1 and TRBJ2-5; a weak D match, TRBD1 (5 bases). Trimming cost V 4 bases and J 2 bases, with 14 bases left between them. Per the germline V gene, CDR1 is LGHDT and CDR2 is YNNKEL (reference sequence). The CDR3 extends over 15 amino acids. The CDR3 bases are TGTGCCAGCAGCCGATGGAGACAGCTTCAAGAGACCCAGTACTTC. Translation gives CASSRWRQLQETQYF.

The CDR3 sequence is CASSERVITEAFF. In DNA form, the CDR3 reads TGTGCCAGCAGCGAAAGGGTAATCACTGAAGCTTTCTTT. The genes are TRBV2 and TRBJ1-1; D gene uncertain. Trimming removed 6 bases from V and 4 bases from J, with 12 bases in between. CDR1 and CDR2 (germline): SNHLY, FYNNEI. The CDR3 extends over 13 amino acids.

V and J are TRBV10-3 and TRBJ2-7; D unresolved. The CDR3 covers 13 residues. The germline V gene has CDR1 ENHRY and CDR2 SYGVKD. Trimming took 5 bases from V and 1 from J, leaving 9 bases between them. Here the CDR3 reads CAISSPGSYEQYF. CDR3 bases: TGTGCCATCAGTAGCCCTGGTTCCTACGAGCAGTACTTC.

V usage is TRBV24-1 and J usage is TRBJ1-1; 7 bases are a match to TRBD1. The ends lost 5 bases at V and 1 base at J; junction bases unmatched: 6. This CDR3 spans 15 amino acids. CDR1 and CDR2 (germline): KGHDR, SFDVKD. CDR3 residues: CATSATDRANTEAFF. The DNA for the CDR3 is TGTGCCACCAGTGCCACCGACAGGGCGAACACTGAAGCTTTCTTT.

The chain recombines TRBV29-1 with TRBJ1-2; D is uncertain. The CDR3 extends over 13 amino acids. V dropped 7 bases and J dropped 1 base, with 13 bases sitting between them. The germline V gene encodes CDR1 SQVTM and CDR2 ANQGSEA. CDR3 nucleotides: TGCAGCGCCGAGGTGGAACTTAACTATGGCTACACCTTC. Protein product: CSAEVELNYGYTF.

The chain uses TRBV20-1 and TRBJ1-6; D unclear. The CDR3 totals 16 residues. Between the trimmed V and J ends, which lost 3 bases and 2 bases, there was a span of 14 bases. The germline gives CDR1 DFQATT, CDR2 SNEGSKA (reference sequence). CDR3 coding DNA: TGCAGTGCTAGTCTTGGGCCCGCAACCTATAATTCACCCCTCCACTTT. It encodes CSASLGPATYNSPLHF.

V is TRBV25-1 and J is TRBJ1-1; D is unclear. V lost 0 bases to trimming and J lost 1 base, with 15 bases between them. This CDR3 comprises 17 residues. The germline CDR1 and CDR2 sequences are MGHDK and SYGVNS. The CDR3, as DNA: TGTGCCAGCAGTGAATATAGGAAGGGCAGGACGAACACTGAAGCTTTCTTT. Translating it yields CASSEYRKGRTNTEAFF.